This T cell receptor beta chain was captured by sequencing in a study of type 1 and type 2 diabetes patients. Study at large: From PBMCs, CD4+ and CD8+ T cells were isolated by magnetic microbeads.

General study findings and limits: Highly-expanded CD4+ clones were few in type 2 diabetes, median one, about 3.8% of reads.

CDR1 and CDR2 from the germline V gene are MNHNY and SVGAGI (reference sequence). The CDR3 has 15 amino acids. Amplification started from genomic DNA. Multiplex PCR with 30 forward and 13 reverse primers amplified the TCR beta CDR3. TCRdb passed the multiplex PCR reads through MiXCR, listing each CDR3 protein once. The sample includes 280,000 or so distinct CDR3 sequences, more than 45% seen only once; the top ten take roughly 15%. This clonotype was seen a single time. Antigen: not known. Sequence at one end of the junction differs from germline and may be a read error. The J gene is TRBJ2-5, the V gene TRBV6-6, with TRBD2 matching over 7 bases. Sequencing input: peripheral blood mononuclear cells (PBMCs). The receptor's source is a man younger than 30 with type 2 diabetes. The CDR3 is CASSNSGRAYNEQYF. CDR3 coding DNA: TGCGCCAGCAGTAATTCGGGGAGGGCCTACAATGAGCAGTACTTC.